Below are 8 T cell receptor beta chains sequenced from a single sample in a study of blood T cell repertoires in COVID-19. Clones were sequenced by immunoSEQ multiplex PCR, and TCRdb holds only the in-frame ones, with some missing. The table records fewer than 250,000 clones, around 87% of them present only once. The sequenced sample was PBMCs or T cells enriched from blood (not recorded which). The origin of the receptors is a man younger than 40 in a cohort exposed to, infected with or recovered from COVID-19 (not recorded which).

The genes are TRBV4-3 and TRBJ2-3; 7 bases fit TRBD1. Per the germline V gene, CDR1 is LGHNA and CDR2 is YSLEER. The CDR3 is made up of 16 amino acids. V was pared by 1 base and J by 3 bases, with 7 bases of the junction left unmatched. As DNA, the CDR3 is TGCGCCAGCAGCCAAGGGGGGCAGGGGGTTACAGATACGCAGTATTTT. It specifies CASSQGGQGVTDTQYF.

The CDR3 DNA sequence: TGTGCCAGCAGGACCCAGGCCATTAGTAAGCAGTACTTC. Translating gives CASRTQAISKQYF. The chain links TRBV28 to TRBJ2-7; no firm D call. V lost 6 bases and J lost 8, with 17 bases in between. Germline V gene lookup returns CDR1 MDHEN and CDR2 SYDVKM. The CDR3 runs 13 residues.

This rearrangement joins TRBV9 to TRBJ2-3; D is unresolved. Germline V gene data show CDR1 as SGDLS and CDR2 as YYNGEE. Trimming cost V 0 bases and J 5 bases, with 7 bases left between them. The CDR3 covers 13 residues. The CDR3, as DNA: TGTGCCAGCAGCGTAGAACTGGTAGATACGCAGTATTTT. Residues: CASSVELVDTQYF.

This rearrangement joins TRBV11-2 to TRBJ2-7, with 10 bases matching TRBD2. The CDR3 is made up of 17 amino acids. Per germline, CDR1 SGHAT and CDR2 FQNNGV. Trimming at V came to 7 bases and at J to 2 bases, leaving 14 bases not matched to a gene. The DNA of the CDR3 is TGTGCCAGCACCTCGGCGGCTAGCGGGAGAATCACCTACGAGCAGTACTTC. The encoded protein is CASTSAASGRITYEQYF.

This chain joins TRBV6-5 and TRBJ1-4, with 8 bases identical to TRBD1. In germline, CDR1 is MNHEY, CDR2 SVGAGI. The CDR3 contains 14 residues. CDR3 nucleotides: TGTGCGACAGGGGCCCGTGCAACTAATGAAAAACTGTTTTTT. It is translated as CATGARATNEKLFF.

The gene calls are TRBV7-8 and TRBJ2-7; tentative D call: TRBD1 (5 bases). The CDR3 is 17 residues long. From germline, CDR1 is SGHVS and CDR2 FQNEAQ. With 5 bases removed from V and 1 base from J, the gap between germline ends came to 21 bases. The CDR3 sequence: CASSGITGTRGSYEQYF. CDR3 nucleotides: TGTGCCAGCAGCGGGATTACAGGCACCCGAGGATCCTACGAGCAGTACTTC.

The chain is built from TRBV13 and TRBJ2-1, with a possible D match to TRBD2 (6 bases). V was shortened by 5 bases and J by 8 bases, with 19 bases between the two germline ends. Germline V gives CDR1 PRHDT, CDR2 FYEKMQ (reference sequence). There are 15 residues in the CDR3. CDR3 DNA: TGTGCCAGCAGCCTCCCTAAGGCGGGAATCGATGAGCAGTTCTTC. Protein product: CASSLPKAGIDEQFF.

This clone was observed a few times. The V and J genes are TRBV6-1 and TRBJ1-2; TRBD1 might be the D (6 bases). The ends were cut back, 3 bases at V and 4 bases at J, with 15 bases in the middle. CDR1 and CDR2 from the germline V gene are MNHNS and SASEGT. The length of the CDR3 is 15 residues. CDR3 sequence: CASSERSGASYGYTF. CDR3 sequence (DNA): TGTGCCAGCAGTGAGAGATCAGGGGCCTCCTATGGCTACACCTTC.